This TCR beta chain was retrieved from a study of technical replicates of blood from several donors. The table came from immunoSEQ multiplex PCR; TCRdb's copy has only in-frame clones and leaves some out. In the table there are about 63,000 clones, around 86% of which are singletons. Looked up from germline, CDR1 is SGHDN and CDR2 is FVKESK. V was clipped by 1 base and J by 4 bases, with 10 bases between them. The CDR3 covers 14 residues. V and J are TRBV14 and TRBJ1-2, with D tentatively TRBD1 (6 bases). What was sequenced was PBMCs. This clonotype was obtained from a human donor in good health. Some clones in this sample may be carry-over from other donors' samples. CDR3: CASSQVDRTYGYTF. The CDR3 DNA sequence: TGTGCCAGCAGCCAAGTGGACAGAACCTATGGCTACACCTTC.